The 27 T cell receptor beta chains listed next were all sequenced from one sample in a study of beta chain features in type 1 diabetes. Findings and limits, study-wide: All four CD4+ subsets of Type 1 diabetes patients contained TCRB CDR3s that were moderately but significantly shorter.

Every isolated RNA sample was fully reverse transcribed, so sequencing captured expressed TCRB transcripts. The repertoire was sequenced with immunoSEQ multiplex PCR; TCRdb's copy has only in-frame clones and lacks some. The sample includes roughly 150,000 clones, 50% to 70% seen only once; the top ten take roughly 0.092%. Their specific antigens are unknown. Sequenced sample: naive CD4+ T cells from blood. Every receptor here comes from a man aged 25 to 40 with type 1 diabetes.

The chain uses TRBV7-2 and TRBJ2-7; D might be TRBD1 (5 bases). CDR1 SGHTA and CDR2 FQGNSA come from the germline V gene. CDR3 length: 12 amino acids. The germline V and J ends were trimmed by 5 bases and 3 bases, with 8 bases remaining between them. The CDR3 sequence: CASSAQGYEQYF. CDR3 sequence (DNA): TGTGCCAGCAGCGCCCAGGGCTACGAGCAGTACTTC.

The chain employs TRBV29-1 and TRBJ2-7; 8 bases agree with TRBD1. J gave up 4 bases and V 6 bases, and 5 bases lay outside the gene matches. Germline V gives CDR1 SQVTM, CDR2 ANQGSEA. This CDR3 has 12 amino acids. The CDR3 DNA follows: TGCAGCGTCCTCAGGGGGCCATACGAGCAGTACTTC. It codes for CSVLRGPYEQYF.

The chain combines TRBV7-2 with TRBJ2-1; 10 bases agree with TRBD2. CDR3 length: 15 amino acids. V lost 2 bases, J lost 6 bases, and 4 bases stayed unmatched. The germline gives CDR1 SGHTA, CDR2 FQGNSA. CDR3 region: CASSLRASGGNEQFF. The CDR3 coding sequence is TGTGCCAGCAGCTTAAGGGCTAGCGGGGGCAATGAGCAGTTCTTC.

The V call is TRBV29-1, the J call TRBJ1-3; D gene uncertain. This CDR3 has 13 amino acids. The germline V gene has CDR1 SQVTM and CDR2 ANQGSEA. Trimming removed 7 bases from V and 4 bases from J, with 14 bases in between. The CDR3: CSAVDGSGNTIYF. Written as DNA, the CDR3 is TGCAGCGCCGTGGACGGATCAGGAAACACCATATATTTT.

V gene TRBV4-3 combines with J gene TRBJ2-3, with TRBD1 as a possible D gene (5 bases). This CDR3 is built from 19 residues. With 0 bases removed from V and 2 bases from J, the gap between germline ends came to 21 bases. The germline gives CDR1 LGHNA, CDR2 YSLEER. CDR3 sequence reads: CASSQEGRKGREYTDTQYF. In DNA, the CDR3 is TGCGCCAGCAGCCAAGAAGGTCGAAAGGGGCGCGAATACACAGATACGCAGTATTTT.

The chain joins TRBV7-9 to TRBJ1-2; D unclear. Germline CDR1 and CDR2: SEHNR and FQNEAQ (reference sequence). V gave up 5 bases and J gave up 0 bases, with 16 bases separating them. This CDR3 has 16 residues. The CDR3 sequence: CASSPPHISSNYGYTF. DNA for the CDR3: TGTGCCAGCAGCCCACCCCACATCTCGTCTAACTATGGCTACACCTTC.

The rearrangement uses TRBV4-3 and TRBJ1-2; D may be TRBD1 (5 bases). In germline, CDR1 is LGHNA, CDR2 YSLEER. CDR3 length: 17 amino acids. The V gene lost 2 bases and the J gene lost 0 bases, with 16 bases spanning the gap. CDR3: CASSQHIDSSSNYGYTF. For the CDR3, the DNA is TGCGCCAGCAGCCAACACATAGACAGTTCCTCTAACTATGGCTACACCTTC.

The chain carries TRBV7-9 and TRBJ1-6; 9 bases agree with TRBD1. Germline V gives CDR1 SEHNR, CDR2 FQNEAQ (reference sequence). V gave up 5 bases and J gave up 7 bases; unmatched junction bases: 6. The CDR3 extends over 15 amino acids. The CDR3: CASSPQGQGNSPLHF. The CDR3 DNA is TGTGCCAGCAGCCCTCAGGGACAGGGCAATTCACCCCTCCACTTT.

This chain joins TRBV15 and TRBJ2-1; no clear D. The germline V and J ends were trimmed by 1 base and 1 base, with 5 bases remaining between them. This CDR3 has 14 amino acids. The germline gives CDR1 LNHNV, CDR2 YYDKDF (reference sequence). As DNA, the CDR3 is TGTGCCACCAGCAGAGGGGTTTCCTACAATGAGCAGTTCTTC. It encodes CATSRGVSYNEQFF.

The chain uses TRBV30 and TRBJ2-3, with D unclear. The germline V gene has CDR1 GTSNPN and CDR2 SVGIG (reference sequence). V lost 4 bases and J lost 2, with 13 bases in between. This CDR3 spans 14 amino acids. CDR3 DNA: TGTGCCTGGAATGGAAAACAGTACACAGATACGCAGTATTTT. It specifies CAWNGKQYTDTQYF.

J is TRBJ2-1 and V is TRBV30, with a possible D match to TRBD1 (6 bases). Germline assignment: CDR1 GTSNPN and CDR2 SVGIG (reference sequence). The CDR3 loop spans 13 amino acids. V lost 1 base, J lost 6 bases, and 10 bases lay in between. In DNA form, the CDR3 reads TGTGCCTGGAGTGCACAGGGCCCCAATGAGCAGTTCTTC. Translating gives CAWSAQGPNEQFF.

This chain joins TRBV7-2 and TRBJ2-5; D possibly corresponds to TRBD1 (5 bases). The CDR3 contains 13 residues. The germline V and J ends were trimmed by 0 bases and 9 bases, with 11 bases remaining between them. CDR1 SGHTA and CDR2 FQGNSA come from the germline V gene. The CDR3 sequence: CASSLAPVGAQYF. The CDR3 DNA reads as TGTGCCAGCAGCTTAGCGCCAGTAGGGGCCCAGTACTTC.

This clone was counted a few times. This chain links TRBV29-1 with TRBJ2-1, with TRBD1 matching 8 bases. The CDR3 totals 13 residues. CDR1 and CDR2 (germline): SQVTM, ANQGSEA. The trim removed 3 bases at V and 5 bases at J, leaving 3 bases unmatched. The CDR3 sequence is CSVDRDRNNEQFF. Written as DNA, the CDR3 is TGCAGCGTTGACCGGGACAGGAACAATGAGCAGTTCTTC.

The V call is TRBV4-3, the J call TRBJ2-1; D could derive from TRBD1 or TRBD2 (5 bases each). Germline V gene data show CDR1 as LGHNA and CDR2 as YSLEER. This CDR3 has 15 residues. V lost 0 bases to trimming and J lost 6 bases, with 12 bases between them. DNA for the CDR3: TGCGCCAGCAGCCAAGAGGGGGAAATAGCCAATGAGCAGTTCTTC. Translated: CASSQEGEIANEQFF.

In its sample, this clone was seen once. The chain links TRBV30 to TRBJ2-5; TRBD1 or TRBD2 may be the D gene (6 bases each). Trimming pared 3 bases from V and 5 bases from J, leaving 19 bases between. Germline assignment: CDR1 GTSNPN and CDR2 SVGIG (reference sequence). The CDR3 loop spans 15 amino acids. In DNA form, the CDR3 reads TGTGCCTGGAGCCGAAAGGGGGGTAGCCGGGAGACCCAGTACTTC. Translation: CAWSRKGGSRETQYF.

This chain connects TRBV30 to TRBJ1-1; the D is unclear. V was pared by 3 bases and J by 0 bases, with 11 bases between. CDR1 and CDR2 (germline): GTSNPN, SVGIG (reference sequence). CDR3 size: 14 residues. CDR3 protein: CAWRPGLMNTEAFF. In DNA form, the CDR3 reads TGTGCCTGGAGACCCGGGCTCATGAACACTGAAGCTTTCTTT.

This chain joins TRBV30 and TRBJ2-1; 11 nucleotides line up with TRBD2. Per the germline V gene, CDR1 is GTSNPN and CDR2 is SVGIG (reference sequence). The CDR3 length is 18 residues. Trimming removed 2 bases from V and 4 bases from J; junction bases left unmatched: 13. The CDR3 nucleotides read TGTGCCTGGAGTAAGCTAGCGGGGGGTAAAAACCTATACAATGAGCAGTTCTTC. This encodes CAWSKLAGGKNLYNEQFF.

The chain uses TRBV7-9 and TRBJ2-4; 9 bases fit TRBD1. The CDR3 is made up of 12 amino acids. Trimming cost V 5 bases and J 9 bases; bases outside gene matches: 2. Germline CDR1 and CDR2: SEHNR and FQNEAQ (reference sequence). The CDR3 protein is CASSTDRGIQYF. CDR3 nucleotides: TGTGCCAGCAGCACGGACAGGGGCATTCAGTACTTC.

V usage is TRBV28 and J usage is TRBJ2-3; TRBD1 matches 10 bases. V trimming: 6 bases; J trimming: 1 base; junction bases outside the gene matches: 4. Germline assignment: CDR1 MDHEN and CDR2 SYDVKM. The CDR3 extends over 15 amino acids. The CDR3 DNA follows: TGTGCCAGCAGCCCAGGACAGGGGGGCACAGATACGCAGTATTTT. This translates into CASSPGQGGTDTQYF.

The chain combines TRBV7-2 with TRBJ2-7; D remains ambiguous. Trimming shortened V by 2 bases and J by 9 bases, and 20 bases separated the two germline ends. Looked up from germline, CDR1 is SGHTA and CDR2 is FQGNSA. The CDR3 is 15 amino acids. Written as DNA, the CDR3 is TGTGCCAGCAGCTTACCCGACCGACTCCCTTCGGGGCAGTACTTC. Amino acids: CASSLPDRLPSGQYF. Looking up the rest from reference TRBV7-2 and TRBJ2-7 gives the full variable domain: GAGVSQSPSNKVTEKGKDVELRCDPISGHTALYWYRQSLGQGLEFLIYFQGNSAPDKSGLPSDRFSAERTGGSVSTLTIQRTQQEDSAVYLCASSLPDRLPSGQYFGPGTRLTVT.

The chain combines TRBV4-3 with TRBJ1-2; 7 nucleotides match TRBD1. The germline V gene encodes CDR1 LGHNA and CDR2 YSLEER. This CDR3 is 16 amino acids long. The junction had 13 bases not matched to a gene; V was cut back by 0 bases and J by 9 bases. CDR3 loop: CASSQDGSGTVGRYTF. DNA of the CDR3: TGCGCCAGCAGCCAAGATGGGTCGGGGACAGTCGGTCGCTACACCTTC.

In DNA form, the CDR3 reads TGTGCCAGCAGCTTAGCTCTAGTGGGGGCTGCGACAGATACGCAGTATTTT. Translation gives CASSLALVGAATDTQYF. The chain carries TRBV7-6 and TRBJ2-3; tentatively, D is TRBD1 (6 bases). Germline V gene lookup returns CDR1 SGHVS and CDR2 FNYEAQ. This CDR3 has 17 amino acids. Between the trimmed V and J ends, which lost 0 bases and 3 bases, there was a span of 16 bases.

In the case of this clone: The junction shows a germline mismatch at one end, possibly a read error. The CDR3 region has the DNA TGTGCCAGCAGTTCCTCCTATGGGACAGCCTTC. As protein: CASSSSYGTAF. This sequence joins TRBV28 and TRBJ2-7; 7 bases map to TRBD1. CDR3 length: 11 residues. CDR1 and CDR2 (germline): MDHEN, SYDVKM.

The rearrangement uses TRBV6-5 and TRBJ2-7; D uncertain. There are 13 residues in the CDR3. Trimming pared 5 bases from V and 2 bases from J, leaving 10 bases between. Germline CDR1 MNHEY, CDR2 SVGAGI. The CDR3 DNA reads TGTGCCAGCAGTGGGCCCGGAACCTACGAGCAGTACTTC. Translation gives CASSGPGTYEQYF.

The rearrangement joins TRBV11-2 to TRBJ2-7; 7 bases fit TRBD1. Per germline, CDR1 SGHAT and CDR2 FQNNGV. With V trimmed by 6 bases and J by 4 bases, 9 bases remained unmatched. CDR3 length: 14 residues. The CDR3 loop is CASRFSTGVYEQYF. The CDR3 coding sequence is TGTGCCAGCAGGTTTAGCACAGGGGTATACGAGCAGTACTTC. The variable domain in full, with the rest retrieved from reference TRBV11-2 and TRBJ2-7, is EAGVAQSPRYKIIEKRQSVAFWCNPISGHATLYWYQQILGQGPKLLIQFQNNGVVDDSQLPKDRFSAERLKGVDSTLKIQPAKLEDSAVYLCASRFSTGVYEQYFGPGTRLTVT.

This rearrangement joins TRBV11-2 to TRBJ2-1; maybe TRBD1 (5 bases). Trimming took off 4 bases at V and 5 bases at J, with 12 bases between the two ends. Germline V CDR1 and CDR2: SGHAT, FQNNGV. The length of the CDR3 is 14 residues. This chain's CDR3 is CASSSHDSNNEQFF. In DNA form, the CDR3 reads TGTGCCAGCAGCTCTCATGACAGCAACAATGAGCAGTTCTTC.

The chain joins TRBV9 to TRBJ2-3; possible D gene TRBD2, 6 bases. V lost 0 bases, J lost 0 bases, and 11 bases lay in between. In germline, CDR1 is SGDLS, CDR2 YYNGEE. The CDR3 loop spans 16 amino acids. CDR3 sequence (DNA): TGTGCCAGCAGCGTAGATGCGGGGTTGAGCACAGATACGCAGTATTTT. Residues: CASSVDAGLSTDTQYF.